What follows are 3 T cell receptor beta chains derived from one specimen sequenced in a study of cytomegalovirus exposure and HLA in healthy donors. Assay: immunoSEQ multiplex PCR; the TCRdb copy retains only in-frame clones and omits some. The table lists over 150,000 clones, about 90% of them singletons. Input material: PBMCs. Receptors originate from a woman in her twenties or thirties in good health and CMV-seronegative.

The CDR3 bases are TGTGCCAGCTCACCACTCAGGGCGGGGGAGACCCAGTACTTC. Translating it yields CASSPLRAGETQYF. The chain has TRBV18 and TRBJ2-5; D may be TRBD2 (6 bases). The CDR3 is 14 amino acids. The V end lost 1 base, the J end lost 5 bases, and 11 bases lay between the germline ends. CDR1 is KGHSH and CDR2 is LQKENI in the germline V gene.

This clone was seen only once. The rearrangement uses TRBV10-1 and TRBJ2-5, with 12 bases fitting TRBD2. CDR3 size: 19 residues. Trimming removed 5 bases from V and 8 bases from J; junction bases left unmatched: 21. The germline V gene encodes CDR1 WNHNN and CDR2 SYGVQD (reference sequence). CDR3 coding DNA: TGCGCCAGCAGTCGAGGTCGAAGACTAGCGGGAGTCAAGGAGGGAACCCAGTACTTC. Translating gives CASSRGRRLAGVKEGTQYF.

The chain has TRBV9 and TRBJ1-2; D unresolved. The CDR3 spans 15 residues. Germline V gene sequence: CDR1 SGDLS, CDR2 YYNGEE. Trimming took 1 base from V and 4 from J, leaving 14 bases between them. The CDR3 DNA follows: TGTGCCAGCAGCGTACCCCCCCACGGCGTCTATGGCTACACCTTC. Translating it yields CASSVPPHGVYGYTF.